A single TCR beta chain is shown here with its context. This clone's antigen is unknown. At one of its ends the junction is not consistent with the germline gene, which may arise from a read error. The sample comes from a study of blood T cell repertoires in COVID-19 (dated by TCRdb to the early 2020s). Notes on the research overall: Samples from collaborators originated in the United States, Italy and Spain and spanned both the acute and convalescent phases of COVID-19. The prospective study material was composed of cDNA or gDNA derived from T cells, B-cell-depleted T cells, or PBMCs. The dataset comprised deeply sampled blood TCRbeta repertoires from subjects exposed to, actively infected with, or recovered from COVID-19. The repertoires were released in a freely available public database meant as a resource for research on the immune response to SARS-CoV-2. The samples were drawn from two sources: the first 160 participants of the ongoing ImmuneRACE study, and 950 to 1,500 subjects contributed by 6 global collaborators. Nearly every sample came with metadata listing a de-identified subject ID, COVID-19 status, age in years and sex. Where HLA class I and class II types were available, the types were taken from metadata supplied by the sample provider, not from assay-based typing. General conclusions and limits of the study: The amount of clinical and demographic metadata varied by source and participant and was provided uncurated.

TCRbeta CDR3 regions were amplified from genomic DNA using the immunoSEQ Assay, a bias-controlled multiplex PCR. For the original study's pipeline: Nucleated cell counts per sample were estimated from amplification of reference gene primers within the assay. To quantify the absolute abundance of each unique TCRbeta CDR3 rearrangement, sequence reads were collapsed and filtered. For each sample, productive Simpson clonality was calculated by taking the square root of Simpson's diversity index across productive rearrangements. TCRdb carries this immuneACCESS record with in-frame sequences only. Its versions omit some clonotypes, under half of them owing to an unresolved V gene in the studies checked, with the rest unexplained. V, J and clone size were drawn from that table, and D and trimming were deduced from the DNA. The sample table records 410,000 or so clones; 86% of these occur just once. More than 1.4% of the sample is held by the ten biggest clonotypes.

Whole blood was collected in K2EDTA tubes by collaborating institutions according to the institutions' own protocols. For TCRbeta analysis, collaborator samples were shipped as frozen whole blood, as isolated PBMCs, or as DNA extracted from either sample type. The CDR3 runs 14 amino acids, cysteine and phenylalanine included. Only the CDR3 DNA is retained, 42 bases long and in frame from the first base. CDR1 is given as SGHTA and CDR2 as FQGNSA, both from the germline V gene. The TCR originated in a woman in her twenties or thirties with active or convalescent COVID-19. This receptor chain uses TRBV7-2 and TRBJ2-7; TRBD2 lines up with 11 middle nucleotides. The sequenced material came from peripheral blood. The DNA sequence is as follows: TGTGCCAGCAACTTAGCGGGGGGGCCGCAAGAGCAGTACTTC. Its protein product is CASNLAGGPQEQYF.